The 24 T cell receptor beta chains below were found in one sample sequenced in a study of graft-versus-host responses after intestinal transplantation. TCRdb keeps only in-frame clones here, not all; method: immunoSEQ multiplex PCR. The table includes roughly 97,000 clones, roughly nine tenths detected once. These receptors have no known antigen. The input for sequencing was unstimulated CD4+ T cells sorted from spleen or lymph node cells, taken before intestinal transplant. The receptors come from a human donor who received an intestinal transplant.

This clone was counted a single time. This sequence joins TRBV6-1 and TRBJ2-7; D call uncertain. Deletions cut 3 bases from V and 2 bases from J, with 8 bases between. The CDR3 contains 13 residues. Germline assignment: CDR1 MNHNS and CDR2 SASEGT. In nucleotides, the CDR3 is TGTGCCAGCAGTGATTCCGGCACCTACGAGCAGTACTTC. Translated, it gives CASSDSGTYEQYF.

The rearrangement joins TRBV5-1 to TRBJ1-1; 8 bases map to TRBD1. Germline CDR1 and CDR2: SGHRS and YFSETQ. CDR3 length: 14 residues. With 5 bases clipped from V and 1 base from J, the junction kept 4 bases outside the gene matches. CDR3 DNA sequence: TGCGCCAGCAGGCAGGGGGCGCCGAACACTGAAGCTTTCTTT. Its translation: CASRQGAPNTEAFF.

A single count supports this clone. The CDR3 coding sequence is TGTGCCAGCAGCTTAGTTGGGTCAGCCCAGTTCTTC. Amino acid sequence: CASSLVGSAQFF. The chain recombines TRBV5-4 with TRBJ2-1; no firm D call. The CDR3 length is 12 residues. Germline V gene sequence: CDR1 SGHNT, CDR2 YYREEE (reference sequence). Trimming removed 2 bases at V and 13 bases at J, with 13 bases between.

This rearrangement joins TRBV4-2 to TRBJ1-6; TRBD1 might be the D (6 bases). V lost 0 bases to trimming and J lost 6 bases, with 9 bases between them. Germline CDR1 LGHNA, CDR2 YNFKEQ. The CDR3 sequence is 15 residues long. The CDR3 coding sequence is TGTGCCAGCAGCCAAGATACAGGGTTTAATTCACCCCTCCACTTT. Its translation is CASSQDTGFNSPLHF.

The chain joins TRBV12-5 to TRBJ1-2; D is ambiguous. Trimming pared 2 bases from V and 7 bases from J, leaving 20 bases between. Germline V gives CDR1 LGHNT, CDR2 FRNRAP. The CDR3 extends over 16 amino acids. CDR3 residues: CASGLREALFTSGYTF. The CDR3 DNA follows: TGTGCTAGTGGTTTGCGGGAGGCGCTGTTTACGTCTGGCTACACCTTC.

The chain recombines TRBV6-5 with TRBJ1-6; no clear D gene. Germline V CDR1 and CDR2: MNHEY, SVGAGI. CDR3 length equals 15 residues. Deletions cut 4 bases from V and 0 bases from J, with 7 bases between. The CDR3 DNA sequence: TGTGCCAGCAGTTTAGGGAGCTCCTATAATTCACCCCTCCACTTT. Its protein is CASSLGSSYNSPLHF.

The rearrangement links TRBV5-1 to TRBJ2-5; 9 bases are shared with TRBD1. The CDR3 totals 15 residues. CDR1 is SGHRS and CDR2 is YFSETQ in the germline V gene. J lost 2 bases, V lost 4 bases, and 6 bases had no gene match. CDR3 DNA: TGCGCCAGCAGCGCCACGGGGACAGGGCAAGAGACCCAGTACTTC. It encodes CASSATGTGQETQYF.

V and J are TRBV2 and TRBJ2-7; D unclear. The CDR3 has 15 amino acids. V was shortened by 7 bases and J by 1 base, with 17 bases between the two germline ends. Germline V gene sequence: CDR1 SNHLY, CDR2 FYNNEI. CDR3 nucleotides: TGTGCCAGCAATGGTGGAACGGGTGGATCCTACGAGCAGTACTTC. Encoded protein: CASNGGTGGSYEQYF.

The gene calls are TRBV9 and TRBJ2-2; unclear D gene. Trimming removed 1 base from V and 5 bases from J, with 6 bases in between. CDR1 and CDR2 from the germline V gene are SGDLS and YYNGEE. The CDR3 spans 13 residues. The CDR3 bases are TGTGCCAGCAGCGTAAGAACGACCGGGGAGCTGTTTTTT. Amino acid sequence: CASSVRTTGELFF.

This clone appeared once. V usage is TRBV7-6 and J usage is TRBJ1-4; the D is unclear. Germline assignment: CDR1 SGHVS and CDR2 FNYEAQ. The CDR3 is 15 residues long. V dropped 3 bases and J dropped 7 bases, with 15 bases sitting between them. The CDR3 DNA reads TGTGCCAGCAGCTTGTCTATAGGCCCGGGTGAAAAACTGTTTTTT. This encodes CASSLSIGPGEKLFF.

The chain joins TRBV19 to TRBJ2-5; TRBD1 matches at 7 bases. V shed 6 bases, J shed 4 bases, and the junction held 8 bases outside the gene matches. The CDR3 spans 14 residues. The germline V gene encodes CDR1 LNHDA and CDR2 SQIVND (reference sequence). The CDR3 spells CASRSGTDIETQYF. The DNA of the CDR3 is TGTGCCAGTAGATCCGGGACAGATATAGAGACCCAGTACTTC.

The V gene is TRBV7-9, the J gene TRBJ1-1; D gene unclear. This CDR3 is built from 12 residues. CDR1 and CDR2 from the germline V gene are SEHNR and FQNEAQ (reference sequence). V lost 4 bases to trimming and J lost 4 bases, with 7 bases between them. The CDR3 here is CASSWVGTEAFF. CDR3 in DNA: TGTGCCAGCAGCTGGGTAGGCACTGAAGCTTTCTTT. Looking up the rest from reference TRBV7-9 and TRBJ1-1 gives the full variable domain: DTGVSQNPRHKITKRGQNVTFRCDPISEHNRLYWYRQTLGQGPEFLTYFQNEAQLEKSRLLSDRFSAERPKGSFSTLEIQRTEQGDSAMYLCASSWVGTEAFFGQGTRLTVV.

The V call is TRBV21-1, the J call TRBJ2-1; TRBD1 is taken as the D call from the table, unchecked against the DNA. TRBV21-1 is an annotated pseudogene. The CDR3 contains 15 residues. The CDR3 region has the DNA TGTGCCAGCAGCAAAGCGGGACAGGGGGCGAATGAGCAGTTCTTC. It translates to CASSKAGQGANEQFF.

The chain combines TRBV11-2 with TRBJ2-2; TRBD2 matches 11 bases. CDR1 is SGHAT, CDR2 FQNNGV, per germline. Losses at the gene ends were 2 bases for V and 5 bases for J; bases not matched to a gene: 10. The CDR3 consists of 18 residues. CDR3 loop: CASSLTGWGLAATGELFF. CDR3 sequence (DNA): TGTGCCAGCAGCTTAACAGGGTGGGGACTAGCGGCAACCGGGGAGCTGTTTTTT.

V usage is TRBV7-3 and J usage is TRBJ2-7; 8 bases are a match to TRBD1. This CDR3 spans 15 amino acids. Germline lookup yields CDR1 SGHTA and CDR2 FQGTGA. V was pared by 5 bases and J by 2 bases, with 8 bases of the junction left unmatched. CDR3 DNA: TGTGCCAGCAGCCCATACCCGGACAGGGCCTACGAGCAGTACTTC. It encodes CASSPYPDRAYEQYF.

The CDR3 loop is CASSHQGAIGEQYF. In DNA, the CDR3 is TGTGCCAGCAGCCACCAGGGGGCGATTGGCGAGCAGTACTTC. This rearrangement joins TRBV6-5 to TRBJ2-7, with 8 nucleotides matching TRBD1. The germline V gene has CDR1 MNHEY and CDR2 SVGAGI. The CDR3 is 14 amino acids. With V trimmed by 6 bases and J by 6 bases, 10 bases remained unmatched.

The chain is built from TRBV6-1 and TRBJ2-5; D may be TRBD2 (5 bases). The ends were cut back, 5 bases at V and 5 bases at J, with 18 bases in the middle. Germline assignment: CDR1 MNHNS and CDR2 SASEGT. The length of the CDR3 is 15 residues. The CDR3 nucleotides read TGTGCCAGCAGTCCCCAGGTAGCGAGCGCCGAGACCCAGTACTTC. It encodes CASSPQVASAETQYF.

The chain carries TRBV6-5 and TRBJ2-7; D tentatively fits TRBD1 or TRBD2 (5 bases each). Trimming shortened V by 5 bases and J by 6 bases, and 11 bases separated the two germline ends. This CDR3 has 12 amino acids. In germline, CDR1 is MNHEY, CDR2 SVGAGI. The CDR3 loop reads CASSPVGGEQYF. The CDR3 DNA follows: TGTGCCAGCAGTCCGGTTGGGGGCGAGCAGTACTTC.

The genes are TRBV5-1 and TRBJ2-1; the match to TRBD2 covers 10 bases. The CDR3 consists of 15 residues. Germline lookup yields CDR1 SGHRS and CDR2 YFSETQ. The V gene end was trimmed by 2 bases and the J gene end by 5 bases; junction bases not matched to a gene: 4. CDR3 loop: CASSLTSGTNNEQFF. CDR3 coding DNA: TGCGCCAGCAGCTTAACTAGCGGGACCAACAATGAGCAGTTCTTC.

V gene TRBV12-5 combines with J gene TRBJ2-7; 14 bases agree with TRBD2. J lost 2 bases, V lost 6 bases, and 12 bases had no gene match. This CDR3 has 18 amino acids. Germline CDR1 reads LGHNT; CDR2 reads FRNRAP. The CDR3 DNA follows: TGTGCTAGTGGCCCGACTAGCGGGGGGGACCCAACGACCTACGAGCAGTACTTC. As protein: CASGPTSGGDPTTYEQYF.

J is TRBJ2-7 and V is TRBV28, with 9 bases fitting TRBD1. Germline V gene sequence: CDR1 MDHEN, CDR2 SYDVKM. V was pared by 7 bases and J by 6 bases, with 7 bases of the junction left unmatched. The CDR3 is 13 residues long. CDR3 region: CASKGQGEGEQYF. In nucleotides, the CDR3 is TGTGCCAGCAAGGGACAGGGAGAGGGCGAGCAGTACTTC.

The chain couples TRBV27 to TRBJ2-5; 14 bases agree with TRBD2. J gave up 4 bases and V 5 bases, and 6 bases lay outside the gene matches. This CDR3 has 16 amino acids. From germline, CDR1 is MNHEY and CDR2 SMNVEV (reference sequence). CDR3 in amino acids: CASSKRTSGGLETQYF. Here the CDR3 DNA reads TGTGCCAGCAGTAAACGGACTAGCGGGGGGCTAGAGACCCAGTACTTC.

The chain employs TRBV6-1 and TRBJ2-5, with TRBD1 matching 11 bases. The CDR3 loop spans 14 amino acids. The junction had 4 bases not matched to a gene; V was cut back by 5 bases and J by 5 bases. Looked up from germline, CDR1 is MNHNS and CDR2 is SASEGT. The CDR3 loop is CASSRTGGVETQYF. For the CDR3, the DNA is TGTGCCAGCAGTCGGACAGGGGGCGTGGAGACCCAGTACTTC.

V gene TRBV28 combines with J gene TRBJ2-7; D is unclear. The CDR3 length is 13 residues. CDR1 is MDHEN, CDR2 SYDVKM, per germline. Trimming removed 3 bases at V and 4 bases at J, with 10 bases between. This CDR3 reads CASSFPTIYEQYF. The CDR3 DNA is TGTGCCAGCAGTTTCCCGACAATATACGAGCAGTACTTC.